The entry below describes one T cell receptor beta chain. This clonotype was counted at least ten times. There is no known antigen for this receptor. No base quality information exists; no much larger clone differs at one position. These data originate in a study of T cells in Graves' hyperthyroidism and ophthalmopathy (dated by TCRdb to about 2019). Regarding the complete study: Peripheral blood samples were taken at the time of initial diagnosis, prior to any treatment. A discovery cohort of fewer than 110 patients, about 40 with Graves' ophthalmopathy and 57 with stable Graves' hyperthyroidism, was used to find distinguishing TCR V-J signatures. An independent validation cohort of around 20 hyperthyroidism patients and approximately 16 patients who later progressed to ophthalmopathy tested prospective prediction of ophthalmopathy. The 95 to 100 discovery patients were divided at random into training and test sets in a 7:3 ratio. In addition, the study compared T-cell repertoires in thyroid tissue and in blood from six Graves' hyperthyroidism patients. Following sampling, methimazole starting at 30 mg daily was given to hyperthyroidism patients, and high-dose intravenous methylprednisolone was given to ophthalmopathy patients. The paper reports TCR Vbeta CDR3 sequencing of 140 or so peripheral blood samples: under 45 ophthalmopathy, fewer than 80 hyperthyroidism and about 17 progressor patients. Here is what the overall study found, with its caveats: In validation, the model predicted progression to ophthalmopathy a median of around six months before onset, with approximately 71% sensitivity and roughly 77% specificity. A model built on a 13 V-J signature distinguished ophthalmopathy from stable hyperthyroidism, reaching 87.88% sensitivity and under 84% specificity in cross-validation and 80%/75% in testing. Most expanded thyroid clonotypes (frequency above 0.001) were also found in blood, which suggests that blood repertoires may mirror thyroid immune responses. Sample size was not statistically predetermined, and investigators were not blinded to group allocation.

Graves' hyperthyroidism was defined as stable when no progression to ophthalmopathy occurred over 18 months of follow-up. Hyperthyroidism patients were aged 18 to 65 years and newly diagnosed, with disease duration of less than 2 months. Exclusion was applied to patients with uncontrolled infections, other autoimmune diseases, pregnancy or lactation. Diagnoses were established on the basis of clinical symptoms, serum thyroxine and TRAb, thyroid ultrasound, and orbital computed tomography. Ficoll-Paque density gradient centrifugation was used to isolate PBMCs from approximately 10 ml of fresh peripheral blood. Total RNA was extracted with Trizol reagent, and quality was checked on an Agilent 2100 Bioanalyzer. Amplification of TCR beta CDR3 regions was carried out from RNA transcripts. The first round of RT-PCR for the TCR CDR3 was performed with the HTBI primer set and the Qiagen OneStep RT-PCR kit. Libraries were constructed in a second round of multiplex PCR, after which size selection and purification were carried out. Paired-end sequencing of the libraries was performed with 100 bp reads on an Illumina HiSeq2000. As for how the authors treated the data: SOAPnuke was used to process the raw data, throwing out any read that contained adapters or uncalled bases, had a mean Phred below 15, or lacked an exact constant-primer or identifier match. COPE v1.2.5 was used to merge the high-quality paired reads, and each unique nucleotide sequence was defined as a clonotype. MiTCR v1.1 was used to align the clonotypes against IMGT TRBV, TRBD and TRBJ reference segments. The analysis included only V-J combinations with a frequency above 0.0001, which together covered 99% to 99.2% of the repertoires. A TCS score was defined as the ratio between F50 (clonal expansion) and ExV (chaos), using BLOSUM62-based TCRdist between CDR3 peptides within each V-J. Welch's t-statistics and random forest reduced fewer than 550 V-J features to 10 to 15, which were used in a naive Bayes classifier (R e1071). TCRdb's own reprocessing of the public reads used fastp at Q25 and MiXCR and kept productive beta chains. When rows share a CDR3 protein, they turn into one entry using the most common DNA and genes. None of the V and J calls come from the authors' own analysis; TCRdb made them. The sample yields 75,000 to 100,000 distinct CDR3 sequences; over 50% were counted once. 25% to 30% of the sample lies in the top ten.

Input material: blood. The TCR sequence derives from a woman aged 40-49 years with Graves' hyperthyroidism.

The base sequence is TGTGCCAGCAGCTTGGGGAGTGAAGCTTTCTTT. It specifies CASSLGSEAFF. Here the chain combines TRBV7-9 and TRBJ1-1; a confident D gene designation cannot be given. Sequences SEHNR (CDR1) and FQNEAQ (CDR2) are obtained from the germline V gene (reference sequence). The V end loses 3 bases and the J end loses 7 bases, and a stretch of 6 bases separates them. From cysteine to phenylalanine, the CDR3 is 11 amino acids long. The sequence is cut down to CDR3 DNA, 33 bases in frame from base 1.